The clone carrying this T cell receptor (beta chain) was observed once. The antigen remains undetermined. Deep TCR-beta sequencing used DNA from uncultured naive and memory CD4+ T cells. TCRdb keeps only in-frame clones here, not all; method: immunoSEQ multiplex PCR. The sample lists some 65,000 clones, about 90% occurring once. Before the COVID-19 pandemic, during about 2011-2019, CD4+ T cells were taken from unexposed donors. These data originate in a study of CD4 T cells in relation to SARS-CoV-2 and coronaviruses. Study results and limitations: Culture-expanded clones reflect memory recall rather than primary priming during culture.

The CDR3 runs to 13 residues. Trimming removed 5 bases from V and 6 bases from J, with 11 bases in between. From germline, CDR1 is SGHNT and CDR2 YENEEA. The origin of this receptor is a human donor in good health. Source material: memory CD4+ T cells from PBMCs. The chain uses TRBV11-3 and TRBJ2-1, with D perhaps matching TRBD1 or TRBD2 (5 bases each). CDR3 DNA sequence: TGTGCCAGCAGCCCCGGGACCTCCAATGAGCAGTTCTTC. Residues: CASSPGTSNEQFF.